This TCR beta chain was recovered during a study of T cells in Graves' hyperthyroidism and ophthalmopathy. V was clipped by 4 bases and J by 0 bases, with 13 bases between them. Germline CDR1 reads MNHNS; CDR2 reads SASEGT. The length of the CDR3 is 15 residues. TCR beta CDR3 sequences were amplified from RNA transcripts. The HTBI primer set drove a first-round RT-PCR of the TCR CDR3. One entry per CDR3 protein, called by TCRdb with MiXCR from the multiplex PCR reads. This table holds 380,000 or so distinct CDR3 sequences, approximately 20% found once. Sequencing input: blood. This receptor was obtained from a woman aged 18 to 35 with Graves' hyperthyroidism. V gene TRBV6-1 combines with J gene TRBJ2-7; a weak D match, TRBD2 (6 bases). CDR3 bases: TGTGCCAGCAGTGCTACCCGGGACTTCTCCTACGAGCAGTACTTC. Translation: CASSATRDFSYEQYF.